These 11 T cell receptor beta chains share one sample of origin, sequenced in a study of T cells in women clearing cervical HPV infection. Repertoires were generated with immunoSEQ multiplex PCR, while TCRdb's copy carries only in-frame clones and drops some. The sample spans around 39,000 clones; the ten largest clones claim less than 7%. Sequenced material: blood buffy coat. Every receptor here comes from a woman aged 18-69 years with a cervical HPV16 infection that either progressed to CIN3+ or cleared (not recorded which).

Concerning this clone: The read halts 3 residues ahead of the CDR3 end, with the missing end drawn from the germline J gene. The V gene is TRBV9, the J gene TRBJ2-1; 8 bases are a match to TRBD2. V gave up 0 bases and J gave up 4 bases; unmatched junction bases: 3. The CDR3 has 15 residues. Germline values: CDR1 SGDLS, CDR2 YYNGEE. CDR3 region: CASSVELAEYNEQFF. The CDR3 DNA, read in part, is TGTGCCAGCAGCGTAGAACTAGCGGAGTACAATGAG.

Comment on this clone: The read comes to an end 3 residues before the CDR3 does, leaving the germline J gene to fill in the end. The rearrangement joins TRBV10-3 to TRBJ2-7; D not certain. Per the germline V gene, CDR1 is ENHRY and CDR2 is SYGVKD. V was shortened by 2 bases and J by 3 bases, with 5 bases between the two germline ends. The CDR3 is made up of 12 amino acids. This chain's CDR3 is CAISEDFYEQYF. Partial CDR3 DNA: TGTGCCATCAGTGAGGACTTCTACGAG.

Regarding this clone: With the read ending 3 residues before the CDR3 end, the germline J gene is used to fill in that end. The gene calls are TRBV19 and TRBJ1-2; 10 nucleotides agree with TRBD1. Germline V gene data show CDR1 as LNHDA and CDR2 as SQIVND (reference sequence). This CDR3 is 13 amino acids long. CDR3: CASSAGQGLDYTF. CDR3 bases read: TGTGCCAGTAGTGCGGGACAGGGGCTCGAC.

With respect to this clone: The read falls 3 residues short of the CDR3 end, and the missing part is taken from the germline J gene. This chain uses TRBV6-1 with TRBJ1-2, with a weak D call TRBD1 (5 bases). Germline loops: CDR1 MNHNS, CDR2 SASEGT. Trimming took off 2 bases at V and 6 bases at J, with 16 bases between the two ends. The CDR3 sequence is 15 residues long. The CDR3 is CASSESVREYDGYTF. The DNA read from the CDR3 is TGTGCCAGCAGTGAATCGGTCAGGGAGTATGATGGC.

As to this clone: The read terminates 3 residues before the CDR3 end, so the remaining end is supplied by the germline J gene. V and J are TRBV14 and TRBJ1-1; D is possibly TRBD1 (5 bases). The V and J ends lost 5 bases and 1 base respectively, with 14 bases between them. CDR1 SGHDN and CDR2 FVKESK come from the germline V gene. The CDR3 totals 15 residues. The sequenced part of the CDR3 DNA is TGTGCCAGCAGCTCCTACGACAGACGGAACACTGAA. It encodes CASSSYDRRNTE. The CDR3 in its entirety is CASSSYDRRNTEAFF.

Notes on this clone: The read terminates 3 residues before the CDR3 end, so the remaining end is supplied by the germline J gene. V and J are TRBV7-2 and TRBJ2-5; 7 positions match TRBD2. The CDR3 is 13 residues long. Germline V gene data show CDR1 as SGHTA and CDR2 as FQGNSA. Trimming removed 5 bases from V and 3 bases from J; junction bases left unmatched: 3. The chain's CDR3 is CASSRDYKETQYF. CDR3 bases read: TGTGCCAGCAGCCGGGACTATAAAGAGACC.

CDR3 sequence reads: CAWSGQADDYTF. The covered CDR3 bases are TGTGCCTGGAGTGGACAGGCCGACGAC. The V call is TRBV30, the J call TRBJ1-2; D perhaps matches TRBD1 (6 bases). The CDR3 end lies 3 residues beyond the end of the read and is filled in from the germline J gene. Germline CDR1 GTSNPN, CDR2 SVGIG (reference sequence). This CDR3 contains 12 residues.

Remarks on this clone: The read finishes 3 residues shy of the CDR3 end, and the germline J gene is used to complete it. The rearrangement uses TRBV20-1 and TRBJ1-5; D gene unclear. Germline V lookup: CDR1 DFQATT, CDR2 SNEGSKA (reference sequence). This CDR3 region has 12 residues. Trimming removed 0 bases from V and 6 bases from J, with 6 bases in between. The sequenced CDR3 bases are TGCAGTGCTAGAGATAGAACTCAGCCC. It is translated as CSARDRTQP. In full, the CDR3 reads CSARDRTQPQHF.

Comment on this clone: The read stops 3 residues short of the end of the CDR3; the missing end is completed from the germline J gene. The chain couples TRBV7-2 to TRBJ2-1, with D possibly matching TRBD2 (5 bases). The CDR3 sequence is 12 residues long. The germline V gene has CDR1 SGHTA and CDR2 FQGNSA. V lost 6 bases and J lost 5, with 8 bases in between. CDR3 residues: CASSHGDNEQFF. The covered CDR3 bases are TGTGCCAGCAGTCACGGGGACAATGAG.

With regard to this clone: The CDR3 is cut off 3 residues early in the read; its end comes from the germline J gene. This sequence joins TRBV5-4 and TRBJ2-1; TRBD1 matches 8 bases. Germline V gene data show CDR1 as SGHNT and CDR2 as YYREEE (reference sequence). The CDR3 length is 14 residues. Trimming at V came to 7 bases and at J to 8 bases, leaving 11 bases not matched to a gene. CDR3 DNA, as far as it was read: TGTGCCAGCCCTGGGGGACAGGTAATAGATGAG. The encoded protein is CASPGGQVIDE. The complete CDR3 protein is CASPGGQVIDEQFF.

Details on this clone: The sequenced fragment ends 3 residues before the CDR3 boundary, so the rest is inferred from the germline J gene. J is TRBJ2-3 and V is TRBV18, with a possible D match to TRBD2 (5 bases). Germline CDR1 and CDR2: KGHSH and LQKENI. Trimming pared 3 bases from V and 1 base from J, leaving 17 bases between. CDR3 size: 17 residues. This CDR3 is CASSPAGLEDRTDTQYF. Incomplete CDR3 DNA: TGTGCCAGCTCACCCGCCGGACTGGAGGACCGCACAGATACG.